The entry below gives a single T cell receptor beta chain sequence along with its context. Its antigen is unidentified. These data are taken from a study of OX40 agonist ivuxolimab in advanced cancers. Turning to the study itself: Participants could have had prior anti-PD-1, anti-PD-L1 or anti-CTLA-4 therapy, and approximately 40% had some. General study results and limits: Some nonresponders also had low normalized T-cell clonal expansion. Expanded clones belonging to CD8+ T cells outnumbered, on average, those of CD4+. Dosing at 0.1 to 3.0 mg/kg was accompanied by clonal expansion of CD4+ and CD8+ blood T cells by week 6.

Generated by immunoSEQ multiplex PCR, the TCRdb table keeps only in-frame clones and is missing some. Of about 42,000 clones in the sample, 85% to 90% were seen once. The specimen comprised CD4+ or CD8+ T cells sorted from blood, sampled in a trial of the OX40 agonist ivuxolimab. The source is an adult with an advanced solid tumor such as melanoma, head and neck, liver or kidney cancer.

The DNA of the CDR3 is TGTGCCAGCAGCGCGCCCGGCCAGGATACGCAGTATTTT. This sequence encodes CASSAPGQDTQYF. V gene TRBV5-6 combines with J gene TRBJ2-3, with D unclear. Germline CDR1 reads SGHDT; CDR2 reads YYEEEE. This CDR3 has 13 residues. V lost 4 bases, J lost 6 bases, and 12 bases lay in between.